These T cell receptor beta chains were read from a single sample in a study of PD-1 blockade in classical Hodgkin lymphoma. Method: immunoSEQ multiplex PCR; TCRdb's copy keeps in-frame clones and lacks some. The table lists approximately 41,000 clones, 60% to 70% of them singletons, with 3% to 3.5% in the top ten. Sequencing was performed on peripheral blood mononuclear cells (PBMCs), taken before the fourth cycle of nivolumab. These receptors came from a human donor with classical Hodgkin lymphoma. Both conserved end residues are part of each CDR3. The order of the fields is V gene, D gene, J gene, clone size, CDR3 DNA, CDR3 protein. D genes are given only for firm matches. Clone size, where shown, is once, few, many, or a class for clones that have expanded.

V gene: TRBV21-1
D gene: NA
J gene: TRBJ2-7
clone size: NA
CDR3 DNA: TGTGCCAGCAGCAAAGTAGACTGCTGCTGCTACGAGCAGTACTTC
CDR3 protein: CASSKVDCCCYEQYF

V gene: TRBV28
D gene: NA
J gene: TRBJ1-4
clone size: few
CDR3 DNA: TGTGCCAGCCGCCTAGGGGGGCGCGGTGAAAAACTGTTTTTT
CDR3 protein: CASRLGGRGEKLFF

V gene: TRBV6-6
D gene: TRBD1
J gene: TRBJ1-5
clone size: NA
CDR3 DNA: TGTGCCAGCAGTTACTCCCGGGACAGACGGCAGCCCCAGCATTTT
CDR3 protein: CASSYSRDRRQPQHF

V gene: TRBV7-2
D gene: TRBD1
J gene: TRBJ2-5
clone size: NA
CDR3 DNA: TGTGCCAGCAGCTCGGACAGGGGTAAAGAGACCCAGTACTTC
CDR3 protein: CASSSDRGKETQYF

V gene: TRBV28
D gene: NA
J gene: TRBJ1-1
clone size: few
CDR3 DNA: TGTGCCAGCAGACCCCCTACGGCGGTTGAAGCTTTCTTT
CDR3 protein: CASRPPTAVEAFF

V gene: TRBV10-3
D gene: TRBD1
J gene: TRBJ1-2
clone size: NA
CDR3 DNA: TGTGCCAGCAGTTTACAGGGGGGCTATGGCTACACCTTC
CDR3 protein: CASSLQGGYGYTF

V gene: TRBV10-1
D gene: NA
J gene: TRBJ2-5
clone size: NA
CDR3 DNA: TGCGCCAGCAGTGCCTCGACAGGACAAGAGACCCAGTACTTC
CDR3 protein: CASSASTGQETQYF

V gene: TRBV9
D gene: TRBD2
J gene: TRBJ2-1
clone size: NA
CDR3 DNA: TGTGCCAGCAGCTCCTGGGACGGGGGGATCAGCAATGAGCAGTTCTTC
CDR3 protein: CASSSWDGGISNEQFF

V gene: TRBV5-4
D gene: TRBD2
J gene: TRBJ2-7
clone size: NA
CDR3 DNA: TGTGCCAGCAGCTTGGGGACTAGTCCCTACGAGCAGTACTTC
CDR3 protein: CASSLGTSPYEQYF

V gene: TRBV7-7
D gene: TRBD2
J gene: TRBJ2-6
clone size: NA
CDR3 DNA: TGTGCCAGCAGCACGGGACTAGCGGGAGGAACTGGGGCCAACGTCCTGACTTTC
CDR3 protein: CASSTGLAGGTGANVLTF

V gene: TRBV6-5
D gene: NA
J gene: TRBJ1-3
clone size: NA
CDR3 DNA: TGTGCCAGCAGTTACTCCAAGGGACGGACAAACACCATATATTTT
CDR3 protein: CASSYSKGRTNTIYF

V gene: TRBV19
D gene: TRBD2
J gene: TRBJ2-5
clone size: once
CDR3 DNA: TGTGCCAGTAGTATTAGGCTAGCGGGAGGTCCGGAGACCCAGTACTTC
CDR3 protein: CASSIRLAGGPETQYF

V gene: TRBV6-5
D gene: TRBD2
J gene: TRBJ2-1
clone size: NA
CDR3 DNA: TGTGCCAGCAGTCGTCCTAGCGGGAGTAACAATGAGCAGTTCTTC
CDR3 protein: CASSRPSGSNNEQFF

V gene: TRBV29-1
D gene: NA
J gene: TRBJ1-2
clone size: few
CDR3 DNA: TGCAGCGTTGAACGTTGGTGGGGCTACACCTTC
CDR3 protein: CSVERWWGYTF

V gene: TRBV6-5
D gene: NA
J gene: TRBJ1-1
clone size: NA
CDR3 DNA: TGTGCCAGCGGGGGTAAGGTGTCGGCTGAAGCTTTCTTT
CDR3 protein: CASGGKVSAEAFF

V gene: TRBV6-5
D gene: NA
J gene: TRBJ1-1
clone size: NA
CDR3 DNA: TGTGCCAGCAGGGGTTCAGCTGGAGCTTTCTTT
CDR3 protein: CASRGSAGAFF

V gene: TRBV19
D gene: NA
J gene: TRBJ1-3
clone size: NA
CDR3 DNA: TGTGCCAGTAGTAAAGACCCCTCTGGAAACACCATATATTTT
CDR3 protein: CASSKDPSGNTIYF

V gene: TRBV30
D gene: NA
J gene: TRBJ2-2
clone size: NA
CDR3 DNA: TGTGCCTGGGGGTGGGGCGGGGAGCTGTTTTTT
CDR3 protein: CAWGWGGELFF

V gene: TRBV5-1
D gene: TRBD1
J gene: TRBJ1-3
clone size: many
CDR3 DNA: TGCGCCAGCAGCTCCGATCCCGGGACAGGGAACACCATATATTTT
CDR3 protein: CASSSDPGTGNTIYF

V gene: TRBV19
D gene: NA
J gene: TRBJ2-7
clone size: NA
CDR3 DNA: TGTGCCAGTAGGCGGGCCCAGGGGCCAAACTACGAGCAATACTTC
CDR3 protein: CASRRAQGPNYEQYF

V gene: TRBV28
D gene: NA
J gene: TRBJ2-2
clone size: many
CDR3 DNA: TGTGCCAGCAGTTTAGACTACACCGGGGAGCTGTTTTTT
CDR3 protein: CASSLDYTGELFF

V gene: TRBV9
D gene: TRBD2
J gene: TRBJ2-2
clone size: NA
CDR3 DNA: TGTGCCAGCAGCGTAGGGGCCCGGCGTCGAGCGGGGGAAACCGGGGAGCTGTTTTTT
CDR3 protein: CASSVGARRRAGETGELFF

V gene: TRBV6-5
D gene: TRBD2
J gene: TRBJ2-7
clone size: NA
CDR3 DNA: TGTGCCAGCAGTTACATGGCTAGCGGGTCCTACGAGCAGTACTTC
CDR3 protein: CASSYMASGSYEQYF

V gene: TRBV4-1
D gene: NA
J gene: TRBJ2-5
clone size: NA
CDR3 DNA: TGCGCCAGCAGCCAAGAGGAGACTAGGGGGGCCGGGACCCAGTACTTC
CDR3 protein: CASSQEETRGAGTQYF

V gene: TRBV7-2
D gene: TRBD1
J gene: TRBJ2-7
clone size: NA
CDR3 DNA: TGTGCCAGCAGCTTATCAGGGGGCCGCTACGAGCAGTACTTC
CDR3 protein: CASSLSGGRYEQYF

V gene: TRBV7-2
D gene: NA
J gene: TRBJ2-5
clone size: NA
CDR3 DNA: TGTGCCAGCAGCTTAGGGGACACAAGCCAAGAGACCCAGTACTTC
CDR3 protein: CASSLGDTSQETQYF

V gene: TRBV6-5
D gene: TRBD1
J gene: TRBJ1-6
clone size: many
CDR3 DNA: TGTGCCAGCAGCCGGACAGGGGATTCACCCCTCCACTTT
CDR3 protein: CASSRTGDSPLHF